The 2 T cell receptor beta chains given below trace back to one sample, sequenced in a study of CDR3 diversity in severe acne. MiXCR, applied by TCRdb to the PCR reads, yields one record per CDR3 protein. The sample has about 76,000 distinct CDR3 sequences, approximately 51% seen once; the top ten hold 14%. Sample: blood. The receptors stem from a male donor in good health, without acne.

This chain connects TRBV6-1 to TRBJ2-7; TRBD2 matches 8 bases. V lost 6 bases, J lost 3 bases, and 10 bases stayed unmatched. This CDR3 is built from 15 residues. Germline CDR1 is MNHNS and CDR2 is SASEGT. Here the CDR3 reads CASSGGGGGGYEQYF. Here the CDR3 DNA reads TGTGCCAGCAGCGGGGGGGGGGGGGGGGGCTACGAGCAGTACTTC.

This chain joins TRBV5-1 and TRBJ2-1, with 9 positions matching TRBD2. Germline V gene data show CDR1 as SGHRS and CDR2 as YFSETQ. J gave up 9 bases and V 5 bases, and 6 bases lay outside the gene matches. This CDR3 is built from 13 residues. DNA for the CDR3: TGCGCCAGCAGAGGCGGGGGGGCGGGTGAGCAGTTCTTC. This sequence encodes CASRGGGAGEQFF. Variable domain in full (rest from reference TRBV5-1 and TRBJ2-1): KAGVTQTPRYLIKTRGQQVTLSCSPISGHRSVSWYQQTPGQGLQFLFEYFSETQRNKGNFPGRFSGRQFSNSRSEMNVSTLELGDSALYLCASRGGGAGEQFFGPGTRLTVL.